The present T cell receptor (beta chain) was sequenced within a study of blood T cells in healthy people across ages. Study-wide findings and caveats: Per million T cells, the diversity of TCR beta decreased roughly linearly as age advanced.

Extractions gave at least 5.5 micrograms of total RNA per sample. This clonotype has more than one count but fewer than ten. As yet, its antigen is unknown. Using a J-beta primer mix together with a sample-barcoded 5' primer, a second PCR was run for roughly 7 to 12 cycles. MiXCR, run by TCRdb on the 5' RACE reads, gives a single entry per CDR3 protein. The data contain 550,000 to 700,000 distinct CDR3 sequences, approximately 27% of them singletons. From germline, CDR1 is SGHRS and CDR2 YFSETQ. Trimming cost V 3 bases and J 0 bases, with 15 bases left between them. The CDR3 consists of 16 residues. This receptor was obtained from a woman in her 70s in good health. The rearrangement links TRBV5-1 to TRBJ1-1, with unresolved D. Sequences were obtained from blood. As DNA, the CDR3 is TGCGCCAGCAGCTGGCAACCTCCAGATTTGAACACTGAAGCTTTCTTT. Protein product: CASSWQPPDLNTEAFF.